One sample yielded the 5 T cell receptor beta chains listed below, sequenced in a study of blood T cell repertoires in COVID-19 (dated by TCRdb to about 2020). Library prep was done by the immunoSEQ multiplex PCR assay. TCRdb's version of the immuneACCESS table is confined to in-frame rearrangements and falls short of the full clone set. An unresolved V gene accounts for under half of the shortfall where checked; the remainder is of unknown origin. A total of around 140,000 clones appear in this sample, 70% to 85% of them only once. Roughly 10% of the sample belongs to the ten largest clones. The material sequenced was peripheral blood. The receptors stem from a man aged 60 to 75 with active or convalescent COVID-19.

This chain connects TRBV12-3 or TRBV12-4 to TRBJ1-2, with 7 bases aligning to TRBD1. V lost 6 bases and J lost 8; bases outside the gene matches: 9. The CDR3 spans 13 residues. The CDR3 sequence: CASSSRTGSGYTF. The DNA of the CDR3 is TGTGCCAGCAGCTCCCGGACAGGCAGCGGCTACACCTTC.

This clone was counted once. The chain combines TRBV5-4 with TRBJ1-3; 7 nucleotides line up with TRBD1. Germline V gene data show CDR1 as SGHNT and CDR2 as YYREEE (reference sequence). V lost 4 bases and J lost 0; bases outside the gene matches: 7. CDR3 length: 16 amino acids. The CDR3 is CASSLGGTDSGNTIYF. DNA of the CDR3: TGTGCCAGCAGCCTTGGTGGGACAGACTCTGGAAACACCATATATTTT.

This clone showed up just a few times. V and J are TRBV19 and TRBJ1-2; tentative D call: TRBD1 (5 bases). V lost 7 bases to trimming and J lost 4 bases, with 22 bases between them. The CDR3 is 16 amino acids. CDR1 and CDR2 from the germline V gene are LNHDA and SQIVND (reference sequence). The DNA of the CDR3 is TGTGCCAGTATGGGGGACTCCAGACTCGGCGGCTATGGCTACACCTTC. This translates into CASMGDSRLGGYGYTF.

In its sample, this clone was seen once. The CDR3 region has the DNA TGTGCCAGCAGTTACGAGAGGCGTTCACCCCTCCACTTT. It yields the protein CASSYERRSPLHF. The V gene is TRBV6-5, the J gene TRBJ1-6; no definite D call. In germline, CDR1 is MNHEY, CDR2 SVGAGI. The V end lost 2 bases, the J end lost 9 bases, and 8 bases lay between the germline ends. This CDR3 has 13 amino acids.

The chain is built from TRBV4-3 and TRBJ1-2; D not certain. The germline V gene encodes CDR1 LGHNA and CDR2 YSLEER. V lost 0 bases and J lost 4, with 9 bases in between. The CDR3 runs to 14 residues. The CDR3 DNA is TGCGCCAGCAGCCAAGATTTACACACCTATGGCTACACCTTC. This encodes CASSQDLHTYGYTF.